This is a list of T cell receptor beta chains from one sample in a study of untreated major depressive disorder. The protocol was immunoSEQ multiplex PCR, while the TCRdb copy is restricted to in-frame clones and leaves out a portion. The data hold about 25,000 clones, with approximately 90% observed a single time. The sequenced material came from CD4+ T cells from PBMCs. These receptors were taken from a woman aged 30 to 39 with major depressive disorder. The CDR3 runs from the conserved cysteine through the conserved F or W. Each record gives: V gene, clone size, J gene, CDR3 length, CDR3 protein. The listing skips clone size in some rows; elsewhere it reads once, few, many or a size class.

V gene: TRBV6-1; clone size: NA; J gene: TRBJ1-5; CDR3 length: 14; CDR3 protein: CASSEVNRVQPQHF
V gene: TRBV4-3; clone size: once; J gene: TRBJ1-1; CDR3 length: 11; CDR3 protein: CASSLSGEAFF
V gene: TRBV7-2; clone size: NA; J gene: TRBJ2-1; CDR3 length: 15; CDR3 protein: CATQYGRGSYNEQFF
V gene: TRBV4-3; clone size: NA; J gene: TRBJ2-1; CDR3 length: 12; CDR3 protein: CASSQVGREQFF
V gene: TRBV14; clone size: once; J gene: TRBJ2-5; CDR3 length: 13; CDR3 protein: CASSDRGPLRPYF
V gene: TRBV11-3; clone size: NA; J gene: TRBJ2-7; CDR3 length: 14; CDR3 protein: CASSSGKGVMKQYF
V gene: TRBV7-9; clone size: once; J gene: TRBJ1-2; CDR3 length: 13; CDR3 protein: CASSRGEGLGYTF
V gene: TRBV4-3; clone size: NA; J gene: TRBJ1-3; CDR3 length: 15; CDR3 protein: CASSQVGARGNTIYF
V gene: TRBV27; clone size: NA; J gene: TRBJ1-2; CDR3 length: 16; CDR3 protein: CASNPTGARSAYGYTF
V gene: TRBV9; clone size: NA; J gene: TRBJ2-5; CDR3 length: 14; CDR3 protein: CASSVAVGQETQYF
V gene: TRBV5-8; clone size: NA; J gene: TRBJ2-7; CDR3 length: 14; CDR3 protein: CASSRGTGFNEQYF
V gene: TRBV7-2; clone size: NA; J gene: TRBJ2-7; CDR3 length: 15; CDR3 protein: CASSSSGTSAHEQYF
V gene: TRBV7-2; clone size: NA; J gene: TRBJ2-3; CDR3 length: 15; CDR3 protein: CASSFQTGVGNTQYF
V gene: TRBV11-2; clone size: NA; J gene: TRBJ1-4; CDR3 length: 15; CDR3 protein: CASSLAQGANEKLFF
V gene: TRBV5-6; clone size: NA; J gene: TRBJ2-6; CDR3 length: 15; CDR3 protein: CASSLAGSGANVLTF
V gene: TRBV2; clone size: once; J gene: TRBJ2-3; CDR3 length: 14; CDR3 protein: CASRARMGTDTQYF
V gene: TRBV18; clone size: NA; J gene: TRBJ2-5; CDR3 length: 13; CDR3 protein: CASSLSAAETQYF
V gene: TRBV5-8; clone size: NA; J gene: TRBJ2-5; CDR3 length: 15; CDR3 protein: CASSTGGVRGETQYF
V gene: TRBV29-1; clone size: NA; J gene: TRBJ1-2; CDR3 length: 14; CDR3 protein: CSVAPRLGDYGYTF
V gene: TRBV27; clone size: NA; J gene: TRBJ2-6; CDR3 length: 15; CDR3 protein: CASAELTSGANVLTF